One sample yielded the 21 T cell receptor beta chains listed below, sequenced in a study of cytomegalovirus exposure and HLA in healthy donors. Primers: 60 Vbeta forward and 13 Jbeta reverse. Here immunoSEQ multiplex PCR was the method, and the copy in TCRdb shows in-frame clones only, minus some. The sample carries some 170,000 clones, roughly 85% recorded once. The sequenced sample consisted of PBMCs. The origin of the receptors is a man aged 35-49 years in good health and CMV-seropositive.

This clone has just a few counts. This rearrangement joins TRBV7-9 to TRBJ2-7; 7 bases are a match to TRBD2. The CDR3 runs 13 residues. J was trimmed by 4 bases and V by 4 bases; bases with no gene match: 4. CDR1 is SEHNR and CDR2 is FQNEAQ in the germline V gene (reference sequence). The CDR3 bases are TGTGCCAGCAGCTCCTGGACTAGTTACGAGCAGTACTTC. Amino acid sequence: CASSSWTSYEQYF.

This rearrangement joins TRBV7-2 to TRBJ1-1, with D uncertain. V was shortened by 1 base and J by 4 bases, with 13 bases between the two germline ends. This CDR3 comprises 15 residues. Germline V CDR1 and CDR2: SGHTA, FQGNSA. The CDR3 region is CASSLVPGPSTEAFF. The CDR3 DNA follows: TGTGCCAGCAGCTTAGTTCCAGGCCCCAGCACTGAAGCTTTCTTT.

V gene TRBV7-2 combines with J gene TRBJ2-7; D is unclear. CDR3 length: 13 amino acids. Trimming removed 5 bases at V and 6 bases at J, with 14 bases between. Germline CDR1 is SGHTA and CDR2 is FQGNSA. CDR3 DNA: TGTGCCAGCAGCCCGCGCGCACCCCGCGAGCAGTACTTC. Residues: CASSPRAPREQYF.

V is TRBV11-3 and J is TRBJ2-7; TRBD2 matches 7 bases. V lost 1 base, J lost 6 bases, and 6 bases stayed unmatched. Germline V gene sequence: CDR1 SGHNT, CDR2 YENEEA. CDR3 size: 14 residues. CDR3 sequence reads: CASSLGGSDSEQYF. Written as DNA, the CDR3 is TGTGCCAGCAGCTTAGGCGGGAGCGATTCCGAGCAGTACTTC.

The CDR3 here is CASSLDMGGGEFF. The CDR3 nucleotides read TGTGCCAGCAGCTTAGATATGGGGGGAGGGGAGTTCTTC. The rearrangement links TRBV11-2 to TRBJ2-1; TRBD2 matches 7 bases. V was pared by 0 bases and J by 14 bases, with 7 bases of the junction left unmatched. From germline, CDR1 is SGHAT and CDR2 FQNNGV. The CDR3 extends over 13 amino acids.

The V call is TRBV14, the J call TRBJ2-1; tentatively, D is TRBD2 (5 bases). Germline loops: CDR1 SGHDN, CDR2 FVKESK. There are 14 residues in the CDR3. V was shortened by 4 bases and J by 6 bases, with 13 bases between the two germline ends. CDR3 sequence: CASSPLRVGNEQFF. The DNA for the CDR3 is TGTGCCAGCAGCCCCCTGAGGGTGGGCAATGAGCAGTTCTTC.

This rearrangement joins TRBV5-1 to TRBJ2-3; no definite D call. Germline CDR1 and CDR2: SGHRS and YFSETQ. This CDR3 is built from 14 residues. V lost 4 bases and J 6 bases, leaving 15 bases between the germline ends. The CDR3 reads CASSLSNIGDTQYF. In DNA form, the CDR3 reads TGCGCCAGCAGCCTCTCGAACATCGGGGATACGCAGTATTTT.

This chain links TRBV9 with TRBJ1-2, with a possible D match to TRBD1 (6 bases). The CDR3 covers 13 residues. Germline V gives CDR1 SGDLS, CDR2 YYNGEE. Trimming left V 4 bases short and J 8 bases short, with 15 bases between. CDR3 nucleotides: TGTGCCAGCAGCCCAAACAGGGTTAGCGGCTACACCTTC. The encoded protein is CASSPNRVSGYTF.

The chain links TRBV12-5 to TRBJ1-1; D is uncertain. This CDR3 is built from 15 residues. Trimming cost V 0 bases and J 2 bases, with 10 bases left between them. Germline assignment: CDR1 LGHNT and CDR2 FRNRAP. The CDR3 coding sequence is TGTGCTAGTGGTTTGGTGGCTAGGCTTAACACTGAAGCTTTCTTT. Translating it yields CASGLVARLNTEAFF.

The V call is TRBV7-8, the J call TRBJ2-5, with TRBD2 as a possible D gene (6 bases). V lost 2 bases, J lost 2 bases, and 15 bases lay in between. Germline V CDR1 and CDR2: SGHVS, FQNEAQ. The CDR3 runs 16 residues. The CDR3 loop is CASSLSGLRMQETQYF. The DNA of the CDR3 is TGTGCCAGCAGCTTATCGGGACTTCGAATGCAAGAGACCCAGTACTTC.

The V gene is TRBV5-1, the J gene TRBJ2-3; D gene unclear. This CDR3 comprises 14 residues. The germline CDR1 and CDR2 sequences are SGHRS and YFSETQ. V was shortened by 0 bases and J by 3 bases, with 8 bases between the two germline ends. The CDR3 reads CASSLAPQTDTQYF. The CDR3, as DNA: TGCGCCAGCAGCTTGGCCCCACAGACAGATACGCAGTATTTT.

The rearrangement uses TRBV27 and TRBJ2-1, with 7 bases matching TRBD1. CDR3 length equals 16 residues. The V and J ends lost 3 bases and 5 bases, in that order; junction bases with no gene match: 10. The V gene's germline CDR1 is MNHEY and CDR2 SMNVEV (reference sequence). The CDR3 loop reads CASSLGWDRLNNEQFF. Here the CDR3 DNA reads TGTGCCAGCAGTTTGGGGTGGGACAGACTAAACAATGAGCAGTTCTTC.

The V gene is TRBV27, the J gene TRBJ2-3; TRBD2 matches at 8 bases. CDR1 is MNHEY and CDR2 is SMNVEV in the germline V gene (reference sequence). The length of the CDR3 is 15 residues. The junction had 6 bases not matched to a gene; V was cut back by 6 bases and J by 1 base. The chain's CDR3 is CASRPLAERTDTQYF. The CDR3 nucleotides are TGTGCCAGCAGGCCACTAGCGGAGCGCACAGATACGCAGTATTTT.

This clone showed up just once. The chain couples TRBV7-3 to TRBJ2-1; 12 nucleotides line up with TRBD2. J was trimmed by 6 bases and V by 5 bases; bases with no gene match: 5. The CDR3 runs 15 residues. Germline CDR1 is SGHTA and CDR2 is FQGTGA. CDR3 bases: TGTGCCAGCAGCCCTGGACTAGCGGGACCCAATGAGCAGTTCTTC. It specifies CASSPGLAGPNEQFF.

V and J are TRBV15 and TRBJ2-3, with 7 bases matching TRBD2. CDR1 and CDR2 (germline): LNHNV, YYDKDF (reference sequence). The V and J ends lost 2 bases and 7 bases, in that order; junction bases with no gene match: 15. The CDR3 extends over 17 amino acids. The CDR3 sequence is CATSRPLGRSSGNTQYF. The DNA for the CDR3 is TGTGCCACCAGCAGACCCCTCGGGAGGTCTAGCGGAAATACGCAGTATTTT.

The rearrangement links TRBV5-6 to TRBJ2-1, with TRBD2 identical over 7 bases. The CDR3 loop spans 17 amino acids. The V and J ends lost 4 bases and 2 bases, in that order; junction bases with no gene match: 12. CDR1 and CDR2 from the germline V gene are SGHDT and YYEEEE. The CDR3, as DNA: TGTGCCAGCAGCGGTCCTGGGGGGGGAGGCGCCTACAATGAGCAGTTCTTC. Amino acids: CASSGPGGGGAYNEQFF.

The chain has TRBV2 and TRBJ1-6; perhaps TRBD1 as D (6 bases). The germline V and J ends were trimmed by 7 bases and 0 bases, with 10 bases remaining between them. The CDR3 totals 15 residues. CDR1 and CDR2 from the germline V gene are SNHLY and FYNNEI. The CDR3 loop reads CASNRDSSYNSPLHF. DNA for the CDR3: TGTGCCAGCAACAGGGATAGCTCCTATAATTCACCCCTCCACTTT.

The chain recombines TRBV6-1 with TRBJ1-5; TRBD1 matches at 9 bases. This CDR3 spans 16 amino acids. Trimming took 2 bases from V and 4 from J; bases not matched to a gene: 6. Germline V lookup: CDR1 MNHNS, CDR2 SASEGT. CDR3 DNA: TGTGCCAGCAGTGAATTATGGGACAGGGAGAATCAGCCCCAGCATTTT. It is translated as CASSELWDRENQPQHF.

The rearrangement uses TRBV9 and TRBJ2-1; TRBD1 agrees at 10 bases. V shed 3 bases, J shed 2 bases, and the junction held 2 bases outside the gene matches. The CDR3 covers 15 residues. Germline V gene sequence: CDR1 SGDLS, CDR2 YYNGEE. CDR3 protein: CASSETGGAYNEQFF. CDR3 nucleotides: TGTGCCAGCAGCGAGACAGGGGGCGCCTACAATGAGCAGTTCTTC. Full variable domain (outside the CDR3, taken from reference TRBV9 and TRBJ2-1): DSGVTQTPKHLITATGQRVTLRCSPRSGDLSVYWYQQSLDQGLQFLIQYYNGEERAKGNILERFSAQQFPDLHSELNLSSLELGDSALYFCASSETGGAYNEQFFGPGTRLTVL.

In its sample, this clone was seen a few times. This chain connects TRBV7-8 to TRBJ2-7; the D gene is possibly TRBD1 (5 bases). Germline V gene data show CDR1 as SGHVS and CDR2 as FQNEAQ. CDR3 length: 11 residues. V lost 2 bases to trimming and J lost 7 bases, with 6 bases between them. The CDR3 DNA is TGTGCCAGCAGCTTACAGGGTGAGCAGTACTTC. It yields the protein CASSLQGEQYF.

This clone is a singleton in its sample. The chain links TRBV2 to TRBJ1-6; 8 bases fit TRBD1. Germline V gives CDR1 SNHLY, CDR2 FYNNEI. Unmatched junction bases numbered 8, after V lost 6 bases and J lost 10 bases. The CDR3 totals 14 residues. CDR3 loop: CASRGRTGLSPLHF. The DNA for the CDR3 is TGTGCCAGCAGGGGGAGGACAGGGTTGTCACCCCTCCACTTT.